The clone carrying this TCR beta chain was detected only a few times. Its antigen is unknown. This specimen comes from a study of shared clonotypes between healthy human individuals. Notes on the study in general: The study found lower generation probabilities in non-shared clonotypes than in those shared by all four donors.

Researchers ran the assay at a deep level. The sorted-subset replicate PCRs were given around 200 ng DNA, which is tens of thousands of T cell genomes. Original analysis: As immunoSEQ supplied junction-only sequences (without quality scores), filtering differed. Clones were sequenced by immunoSEQ multiplex PCR, and TCRdb holds only the in-frame ones, with some missing. That table gives V, J and clone size, and the DNA gave D and trimming. The table lists about 1.1 million clones, around 77% of them singletons. The J segment lost 2 bases and the V segment lost 5 bases, leaving 4 bases of the junction unmatched. The CDR3 is 14 amino acids. The germline V gene encodes CDR1 SGHTA and CDR2 FQGTGA.

The receptor comes from a man between 18 and 35 years old in good health. Some clones in this sample may be carry-over from other donors' samples. The sample consisted of memory CD4+ T cells from PBMCs. Stated subset: CD45RA-negative fraction. J is TRBJ2-7 and V is TRBV7-3, with 9 bases that match TRBD1. The CDR3 bases are TGTGCCAGCAGCGCCGACAGGGGGGCCTACGAGCAGTACTTC. This codes for CASSADRGAYEQYF. Looking up the rest from reference TRBV7-3 and TRBJ2-7 gives the full variable domain: GAGVSQTPSNKVTEKGKYVELRCDPISGHTALYWYRQSLGQGPEFLIYFQGTGAADDSGLPNDRFFAVRPEGSVSTLKIQRTERGDSAVYLCASSADRGAYEQYFGPGTRLTVT.